These 8 T cell receptor beta chains were sequenced from one sample in a study of T-cell memory formation after mild COVID-19. TCRdb ran MiXCR on the 5' RACE reads and lists one entry per CDR3 protein. Among 400,000 to 550,000 distinct CDR3 sequences listed, 25% were seen once. The material sequenced was PBMCs or a T cell subset sorted from them (not recorded which). Receptors were obtained from an adult woman who had mild COVID-19 (a few samples of this study predate the infection). Cell type and time point are not known.

Only a few counts were recorded for this clonotype. V gene TRBV12-3 or TRBV12-4 combines with J gene TRBJ2-3; 8 positions match TRBD2. The CDR3 contains 13 residues. Germline trimming cut 3 bases from V and 6 bases from J; bases unmatched to any gene: 2. CDR3 in DNA: TGTGCCAGCAGTTTGGGACTAGGGGATACGCAGTATTTT. Translating it yields CASSLGLGDTQYF.

A few counts support this clonotype. The chain combines TRBV5-1 with TRBJ1-1; 7 nucleotides align to TRBD1. The ends lost 2 bases at V and 7 bases at J; junction bases unmatched: 5. Looked up from germline, CDR1 is SGHRS and CDR2 is YFSETQ. The CDR3 is made up of 13 amino acids. The DNA for the CDR3 is TGCGCCAGCAGCTTCGAGGGGGCCGGTGAAGCTTTCTTT. Its translation is CASSFEGAGEAFF.

The chain couples TRBV12-3 or TRBV12-4 to TRBJ2-1; D uncertain. V lost 2 bases and J 7 bases, leaving 9 bases between the germline ends. The CDR3 consists of 13 residues. The CDR3 reads CASSLPLSNEQFF. In nucleotides, the CDR3 is TGTGCCAGCAGTTTACCCCTCAGTAATGAGCAGTTCTTC.

V gene TRBV7-9 combines with J gene TRBJ2-1; a possible D gene is TRBD2 (5 bases). With 1 base removed from V and 0 bases from J, the gap between germline ends came to 13 bases. The CDR3 extends over 17 amino acids. The germline gives CDR1 SEHNR, CDR2 FQNEAQ (reference sequence). The CDR3 nucleotides read TGTGCCAGCAGCTTAGGCGGGTTCGACTTCTCCTACAATGAGCAGTTCTTC. This codes for CASSLGGFDFSYNEQFF.

The chain recombines TRBV11-2 with TRBJ1-2, with a tentative D call TRBD1 (5 bases). Germline CDR1 is SGHAT and CDR2 is FQNNGV. The ends were cut back, 4 bases at V and 7 bases at J, with 28 bases in the middle. CDR3 length equals 18 residues. The CDR3 spells CASSSGSRRENYLGGYTF. The CDR3 coding sequence is TGTGCCAGCAGCTCCGGATCCCGCAGGGAAAACTACTTGGGTGGCTACACCTTC.

This clonotype was counted between two and nine times. The V call is TRBV20-1, the J call TRBJ2-7; 16 bases match TRBD2. V lost 5 bases, J lost 6 bases, and 10 bases stayed unmatched. CDR1 and CDR2 from the germline V gene are DFQATT and SNEGSKA (reference sequence). The CDR3 is 16 residues long. CDR3 residues: CSAAGTSGRAGGEQYF. CDR3 DNA: TGCAGTGCTGCCGGGACTAGCGGGAGGGCAGGTGGCGAGCAGTACTTC.

This clonotype was picked up a small number of times. The chain links TRBV20-1 to TRBJ2-1; 9 bases align to TRBD2. Trimming at V came to 5 bases and at J to 8 bases, leaving 13 bases not matched to a gene. The CDR3 runs to 15 residues. CDR1 is DFQATT, CDR2 SNEGSKA, per germline (reference sequence). CDR3 protein: CSAGGEAGGGYEQFF. The CDR3 bases are TGCAGTGCTGGGGGTGAAGCGGGAGGCGGATATGAGCAGTTCTTC.

The genes are TRBV7-6 and TRBJ2-4, with TRBD2 matching 7 bases. Germline V lookup: CDR1 SGHVS, CDR2 FNYEAQ. J gave up 8 bases and V 4 bases, and 5 bases lay outside the gene matches. The CDR3 consists of 13 residues. CDR3 in DNA: TGTGCCAGCAGCTCGGCCGCGGGAGACATTCAGTACTTC. This gives the protein CASSSAAGDIQYF.